The source of this T cell receptor beta chain is a study of a mutant IDH1 vaccine in newly diagnosed glioma. On this clone: The target antigen is unknown.

Time point reported: week 35, safety follow-up. Topical imiquimod was applied with each vaccine dose, which held 300 ug of mutant IDH1 20-mer peptide. Eight vaccine doses were administered to patients at weeks 1, 3, 5, 7, 11, 15, 19 and 23. Sequencing was performed with immunoSEQ multiplex PCR; in TCRdb, only in-frame clones are kept and a portion is missing. Of some 54,000 clones in the sample, approximately 80% were seen once. Germline V lookup: CDR1 SGHTA, CDR2 FQGTGA. The CDR3 has 15 residues. Germline trimming cut 2 bases from V and 4 bases from J; bases unmatched to any gene: 0. Sample: PBMCs, taken from a glioma patient whose treatment included an IDH1 peptide vaccine. The chain joins TRBV7-3 to TRBJ1-6, with TRBD1 matching over 9 bases. This receptor was obtained from a woman under 30 with glioma. As DNA, the CDR3 is TGTGCCAGCAGCTTAGGGACAGGGTATAATTCACCCCTCCACTTT. As protein: CASSLGTGYNSPLHF.